This TCR beta chain comes out of a study of T-cell memory formation after mild COVID-19. Study results and caveats: Among CD4+ contracting clones, most were CM and EM, and CD8+ ones EMRA. The pre-infection memory compartment contained some responding clones, suggesting cross-reactive memory joined.

Libraries for TCRalpha and TCRbeta carried sample barcodes and unique molecular identifiers via 5'RACE. MiXCR, run by TCRdb on the 5' RACE reads, gives a single entry per CDR3 protein. Counted here are roughly 600,000 distinct CDR3 sequences, about 20% occurring once; the ten biggest clones make up approximately 12%. V shed 2 bases and J 8 bases; nucleotides not matched to a gene: 14. Looked up from germline, CDR1 is MNHEY and CDR2 is SVGAGI. The CDR3 runs to 16 residues. Of note for this clonotype: What it binds is unknown.

The sequence derives from an adult woman who had mild COVID-19 (a few samples of this study predate the infection). Cell type and time point are not known. The chain has TRBV6-5 and TRBJ1-2, with 7 nucleotides matching TRBD1. Sequencing input: PBMCs or a T cell subset sorted from them (not recorded which). CDR3 protein: CASSYHGTAPREGYTF. For the CDR3, the DNA is TGTGCCAGCAGTTACCACGGGACAGCTCCTAGAGAAGGCTACACCTTC.